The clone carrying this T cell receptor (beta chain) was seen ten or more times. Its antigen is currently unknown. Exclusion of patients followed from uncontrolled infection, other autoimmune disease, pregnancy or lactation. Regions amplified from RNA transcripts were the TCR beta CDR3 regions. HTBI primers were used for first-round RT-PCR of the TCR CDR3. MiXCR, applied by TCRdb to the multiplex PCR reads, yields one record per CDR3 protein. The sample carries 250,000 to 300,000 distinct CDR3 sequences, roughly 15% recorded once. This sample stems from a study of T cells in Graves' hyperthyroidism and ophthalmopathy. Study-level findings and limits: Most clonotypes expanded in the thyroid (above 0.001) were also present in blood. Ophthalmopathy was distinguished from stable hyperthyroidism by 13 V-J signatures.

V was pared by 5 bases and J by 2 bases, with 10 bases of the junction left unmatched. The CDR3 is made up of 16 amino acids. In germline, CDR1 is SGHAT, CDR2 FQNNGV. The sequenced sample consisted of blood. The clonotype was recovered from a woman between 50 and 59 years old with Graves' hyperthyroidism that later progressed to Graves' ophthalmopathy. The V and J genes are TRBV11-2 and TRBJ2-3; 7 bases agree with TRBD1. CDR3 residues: CASSQTRGRYTDTQYF. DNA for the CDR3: TGTGCCAGCAGCCAGACGAGGGGGCGCTACACAGATACGCAGTATTTT.